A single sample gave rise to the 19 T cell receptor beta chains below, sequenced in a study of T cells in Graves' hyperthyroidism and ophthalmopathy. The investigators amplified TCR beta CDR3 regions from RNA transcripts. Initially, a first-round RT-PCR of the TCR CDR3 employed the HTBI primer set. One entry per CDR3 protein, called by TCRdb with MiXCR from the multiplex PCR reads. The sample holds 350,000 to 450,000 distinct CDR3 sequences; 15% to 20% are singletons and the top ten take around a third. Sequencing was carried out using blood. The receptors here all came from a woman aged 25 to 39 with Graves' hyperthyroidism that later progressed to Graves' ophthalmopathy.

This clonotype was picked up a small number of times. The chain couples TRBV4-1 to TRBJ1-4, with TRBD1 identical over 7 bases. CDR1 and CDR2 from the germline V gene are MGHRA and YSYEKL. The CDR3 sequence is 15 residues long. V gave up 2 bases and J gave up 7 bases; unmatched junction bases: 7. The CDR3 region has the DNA TGCGCCAGCAGCCAAACAGGGGCAACAATTGAAAAACTGTTTTTT. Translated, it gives CASSQTGATIEKLFF.

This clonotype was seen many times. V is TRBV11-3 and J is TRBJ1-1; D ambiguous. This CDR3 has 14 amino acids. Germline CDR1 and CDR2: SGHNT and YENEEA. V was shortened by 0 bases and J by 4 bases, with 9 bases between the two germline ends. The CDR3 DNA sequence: TGTGCCAGCAGCTTAGATCCGGGCAGCACTGAAGCTTTCTTT. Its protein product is CASSLDPGSTEAFF.

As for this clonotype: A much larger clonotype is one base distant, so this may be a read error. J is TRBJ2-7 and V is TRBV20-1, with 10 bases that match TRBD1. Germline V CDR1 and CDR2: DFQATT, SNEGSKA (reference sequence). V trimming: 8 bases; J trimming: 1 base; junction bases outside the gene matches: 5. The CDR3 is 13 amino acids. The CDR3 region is CSCRDRGSYEQYF. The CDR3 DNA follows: TGCAGTTGCCGGGACAGGGGTTCCTACGAGCAGTACTTC.

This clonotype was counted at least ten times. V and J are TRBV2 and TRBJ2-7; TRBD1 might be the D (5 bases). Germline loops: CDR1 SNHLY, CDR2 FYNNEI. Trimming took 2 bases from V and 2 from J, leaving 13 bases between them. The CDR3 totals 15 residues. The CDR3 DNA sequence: TGTGCCAGCAGTGAATTTCTTCCAGGGACCTACGAGCAGTACTTC. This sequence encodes CASSEFLPGTYEQYF. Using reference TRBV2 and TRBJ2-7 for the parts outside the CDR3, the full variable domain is EPEVTQTPSHQVTQMGQEVILRCVPISNHLYFYWYRQILGQKVEFLVSFYNNEISEKSEIFDDQFSVERPDGSNFTLKIRSTKLEDSAMYFCASSEFLPGTYEQYFGPGTRLTVT.

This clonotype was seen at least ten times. CDR3 amino acids: CASSQSGQGKRDEQFF. As DNA, the CDR3 is TGTGCCAGCAGCCAATCGGGACAGGGTAAAAGGGATGAGCAGTTCTTC. V and J are TRBV11-2 and TRBJ2-1, with 9 bases identical to TRBD1. This CDR3 contains 16 residues. With V trimmed by 5 bases and J by 8 bases, 13 bases remained unmatched. Germline CDR1 is SGHAT and CDR2 is FQNNGV.

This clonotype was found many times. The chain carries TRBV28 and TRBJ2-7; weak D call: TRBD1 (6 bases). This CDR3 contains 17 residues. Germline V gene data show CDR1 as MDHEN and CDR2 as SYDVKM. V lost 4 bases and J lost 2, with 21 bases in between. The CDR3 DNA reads TGTGCCAGCAGTTCTCCTCACATGACACAGGGAACCTACGAGCAGTACTTC. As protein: CASSSPHMTQGTYEQYF.

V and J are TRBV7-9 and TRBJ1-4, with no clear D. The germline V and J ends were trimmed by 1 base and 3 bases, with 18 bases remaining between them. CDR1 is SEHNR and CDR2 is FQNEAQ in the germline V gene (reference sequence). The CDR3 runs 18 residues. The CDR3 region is CASSLGPNRATPNEKLFF. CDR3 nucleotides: TGTGCCAGCAGCTTAGGGCCAAACCGGGCCACGCCTAATGAAAAACTGTTTTTT.

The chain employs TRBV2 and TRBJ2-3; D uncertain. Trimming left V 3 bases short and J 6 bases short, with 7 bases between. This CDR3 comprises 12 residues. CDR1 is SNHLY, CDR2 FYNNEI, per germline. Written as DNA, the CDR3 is TGTGCCAGCAGTGAGGAACGGGATACGCAGTATTTT. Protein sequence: CASSEERDTQYF. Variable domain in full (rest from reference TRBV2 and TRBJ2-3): EPEVTQTPSHQVTQMGQEVILRCVPISNHLYFYWYRQILGQKVEFLVSFYNNEISEKSEIFDDQFSVERPDGSNFTLKIRSTKLEDSAMYFCASSEERDTQYFGPGTRLTVL.

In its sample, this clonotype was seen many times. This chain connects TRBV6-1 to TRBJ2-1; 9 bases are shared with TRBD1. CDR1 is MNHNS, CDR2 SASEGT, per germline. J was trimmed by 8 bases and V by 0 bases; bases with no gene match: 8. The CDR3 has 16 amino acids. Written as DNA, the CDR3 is TGTGCCAGCAGTGAAGCCTTGGGACAGGGTTACGATGAGCAGTTCTTC. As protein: CASSEALGQGYDEQFF.

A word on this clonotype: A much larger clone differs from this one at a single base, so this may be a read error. CDR3 sequence (DNA): TGCGCCAGCAGGGAGACCGGGACAGGGGGCACTGAAGCTTTCTTT. This gives the protein CASRETGTGGTEAFF. The V and J genes are TRBV5-1 and TRBJ1-1; 11 positions match TRBD1. The germline V gene has CDR1 SGHRS and CDR2 YFSETQ. The CDR3 spans 15 residues. V lost 5 bases and J lost 4; bases outside the gene matches: 7.

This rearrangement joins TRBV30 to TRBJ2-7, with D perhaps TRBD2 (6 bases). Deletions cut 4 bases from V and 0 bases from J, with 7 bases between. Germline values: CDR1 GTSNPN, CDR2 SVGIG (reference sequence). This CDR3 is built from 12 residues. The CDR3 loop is CAWTDYSYEQYF. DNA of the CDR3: TGTGCCTGGACGGACTACTCCTACGAGCAGTACTTC.

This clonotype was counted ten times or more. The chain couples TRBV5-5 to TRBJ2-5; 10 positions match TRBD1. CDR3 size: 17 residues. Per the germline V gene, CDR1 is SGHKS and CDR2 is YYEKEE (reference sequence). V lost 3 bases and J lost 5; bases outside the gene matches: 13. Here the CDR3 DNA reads TGTGCCAGCAGCTCGAAAATCCGGGACAGGGGTTCGGAGACCCAGTACTTC. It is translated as CASSSKIRDRGSETQYF. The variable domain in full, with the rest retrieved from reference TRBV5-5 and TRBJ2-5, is DAGVTQSPTHLIKTRGQQVTLRCSPISGHKSVSWYQQVLGQGPQFIFQYYEKEERGRGNFPDRFSARQFPNYSSELNVNALLLGDSALYLCASSSKIRDRGSETQYFGPGTRLLVL.

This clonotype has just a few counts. Written as DNA, the CDR3 is TGTGCCAGTAGTATTATGGAGACTAGCGGACTCAATGAGCAGTTCTTC. It encodes CASSIMETSGLNEQFF. This chain joins TRBV19 and TRBJ2-1, with 9 bases that match TRBD2. Germline CDR1 reads LNHDA; CDR2 reads SQIVND (reference sequence). The CDR3 runs to 16 residues. J was trimmed by 6 bases and V by 3 bases; bases with no gene match: 9.

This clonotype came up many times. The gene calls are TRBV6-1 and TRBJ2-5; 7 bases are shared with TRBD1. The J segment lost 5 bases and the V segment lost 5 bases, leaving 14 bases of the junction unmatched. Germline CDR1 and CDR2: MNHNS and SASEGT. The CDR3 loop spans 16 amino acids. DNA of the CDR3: TGTGCCAGCAGTCCTGAGACAGGGATGAGTGTGGAGACCCAGTACTTC. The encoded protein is CASSPETGMSVETQYF.

The CDR3 is CSASGQGRFDSPLHF. As DNA, the CDR3 is TGCAGTGCAAGTGGACAGGGGCGGTTCGATTCACCCCTCCACTTT. This chain links TRBV20-1 with TRBJ1-6; 9 bases fit TRBD1. The CDR3 sequence is 15 residues long. Unmatched junction bases numbered 11, after V lost 6 bases and J lost 8 bases. In germline, CDR1 is DFQATT, CDR2 SNEGSKA (reference sequence).

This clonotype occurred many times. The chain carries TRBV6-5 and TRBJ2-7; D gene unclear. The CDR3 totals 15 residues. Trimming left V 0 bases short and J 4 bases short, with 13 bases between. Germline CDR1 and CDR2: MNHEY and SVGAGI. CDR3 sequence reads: CASSYSGSARYEQYF. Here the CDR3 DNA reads TGTGCCAGCAGTTACTCGGGGTCAGCCAGGTACGAGCAGTACTTC.

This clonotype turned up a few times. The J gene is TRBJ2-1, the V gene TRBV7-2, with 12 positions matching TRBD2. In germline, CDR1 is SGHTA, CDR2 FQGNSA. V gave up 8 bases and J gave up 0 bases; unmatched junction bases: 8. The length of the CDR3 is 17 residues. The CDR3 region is CASGLAGGPSSYNEQFF. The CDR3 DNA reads TGTGCCAGCGGGCTAGCGGGGGGGCCGAGCTCCTACAATGAGCAGTTCTTC. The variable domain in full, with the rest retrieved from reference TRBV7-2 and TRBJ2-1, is GAGVSQSPSNKVTEKGKDVELRCDPISGHTALYWYRQSLGQGLEFLIYFQGNSAPDKSGLPSDRFSAERTGGSVSTLTIQRTQQEDSAVYLCASGLAGGPSSYNEQFFGPGTRLTVL.

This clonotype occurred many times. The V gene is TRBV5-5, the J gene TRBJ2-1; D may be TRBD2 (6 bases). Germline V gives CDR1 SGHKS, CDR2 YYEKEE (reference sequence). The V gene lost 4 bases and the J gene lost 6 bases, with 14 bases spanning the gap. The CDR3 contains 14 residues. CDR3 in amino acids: CASSRSSGGNEQFF. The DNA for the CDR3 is TGTGCCAGCAGCCGATCGTCCGGGGGCAATGAGCAGTTCTTC. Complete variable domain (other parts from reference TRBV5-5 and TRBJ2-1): DAGVTQSPTHLIKTRGQQVTLRCSPISGHKSVSWYQQVLGQGPQFIFQYYEKEERGRGNFPDRFSARQFPNYSSELNVNALLLGDSALYLCASSRSSGGNEQFFGPGTRLTVL.

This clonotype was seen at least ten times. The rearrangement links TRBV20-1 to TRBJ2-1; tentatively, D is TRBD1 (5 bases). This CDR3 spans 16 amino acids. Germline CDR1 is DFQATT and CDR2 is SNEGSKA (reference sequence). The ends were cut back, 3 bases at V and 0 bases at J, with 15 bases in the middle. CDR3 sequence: CSASPRGRASYNEQFF. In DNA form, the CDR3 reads TGCAGTGCTAGCCCCCGCGGCAGGGCCTCCTACAATGAGCAGTTCTTC.